A single T cell receptor (beta chain) is shown here with its context. Its antigen is still unknown. These data are taken from a study of cytomegalovirus exposure and HLA in healthy donors. General study points: Later, TCR association rates were found to vary by HLA locus, highest for DRB1 and lowest for HLA-C. The study carried out a later analysis of TCR beta sequences. It associated some 17,000 of them with specific HLA alleles at a false discovery rate of 0.05. With later analysis, a missense DCLRE1C variant became linked to TCR beta V- and J-gene trimming. Through in vitro validation, three CMV-associated chains were shown to be specific for CMV antigens.

Germline CDR1 reads SGHNT; CDR2 reads YYREEE (reference sequence). The V segment lost 3 bases and the J segment 6 bases; nucleotides outside the gene matches: 2. This CDR3 comprises 13 residues. Vbeta (60) and Jbeta (13) primers were used in the PCR. Method: immunoSEQ multiplex PCR; TCRdb's copy keeps in-frame clones and lacks some. The sample has 130,000 or so clones, more than 70% seen once. This rearrangement joins TRBV5-4 to TRBJ1-4, with 7 bases fitting TRBD1. Sequencing was done on a sample of PBMCs. The origin of this receptor is a woman aged 60-70 years in good health and CMV-seronegative. The CDR3 protein is CASSSGTDEKLFF. CDR3 nucleotides: TGTGCCAGCAGCTCCGGGACAGATGAAAAACTGTTTTTT.